These T cell receptor beta chains were read from a single sample in a study of shared clonotypes between healthy human individuals. This table comes from immunoSEQ multiplex PCR, and its TCRdb copy is limited to in-frame clones, with some not included. The table records 550,000 to 600,000 clones, 95% to 98% of them present only once. Material for sequencing was naive CD8+ T cells sorted from blood. These receptors came from a man younger than 45 in good health. Both conserved end residues are part of each CDR3. A D gene is named only where the DNA matches it firmly. Clone size appears in some rows only: once, few, many, or a class for an expanded clone.

clone_size	v_call	d_call	j_call	cdr3_aa	cdr3_nt
.	TRBV5-6	TRBD1	TRBJ2-2	CASSRPTGSTGELFF	TGTGCCAGCAGCCGTCCGACAGGGTCCACCGGGGAGCTGTTTTTT
.	TRBV15	TRBD1	TRBJ2-5	CATSRDATGKETQYF	TGTGCCACCAGCAGAGATGCGACAGGGAAAGAGACCCAGTACTTC
.	TRBV5-1	TRBD2	TRBJ2-7	CASSDGTGGRNEQYF	TGCGCCAGCAGCGATGGAACGGGAGGGCGTAACGAGCAGTACTTC
.	TRBV5-4	TRBD1	TRBJ2-7	CASSLAPGGIYEQYF	TGTGCCAGCAGCTTGGCTCCAGGGGGCATCTACGAGCAGTACTTC
once	TRBV7-7	TRBD2	TRBJ2-3	CASSRGGDTDTQYF	TGTGCTAGCAGCCGGGGGGGGGACACAGATACGCAGTATTTT
.	TRBV11-3	TRBD2	TRBJ2-3	CASSSRTSGSGGGTDTQYF	TGTGCCAGCAGCTCTAGGACTAGCGGGAGTGGGGGAGGGACAGATACGCAGTATTTT
.	TRBV5-1	TRBD1	TRBJ1-2	CAGIGPEEEQGACYGYTF	TGCGCCGGAATAGGACCAGAAGAAGAACAGGGGGCGTGCTATGGCTACACCTTC
.	TRBV9	.	TRBJ2-7	CASSAGTSGAYEQYF	TGTGCCAGCAGCGCCGGGACATCCGGGGCCTACGAGCAGTACTTC
.	TRBV27	TRBD1	TRBJ1-5	CASSLGQGVQPQHF	TGTGCCAGCAGTTTAGGACAGGGGGTACAGCCCCAGCATTTT
.	TRBV6-1	.	TRBJ2-1	CASSDGHLNEQFF	TGTGCCAGCAGTGACGGACACTTAAATGAGCAGTTCTTC
.	TRBV27	TRBD2	TRBJ2-3	CASRDRTSGSADTQYF	TGTGCCAGCCGGGACAGGACTAGCGGGAGTGCAGATACGCAGTATTTT
.	TRBV29-1	.	TRBJ2-7	CSVGEVGFGIYEQYF	TGCAGCGTTGGAGAGGTGGGGTTTGGAATCTACGAGCAGTACTTC
.	TRBV10-2	.	TRBJ2-7	CASNLGGEQYF	TGCGCCAGCAATTTGGGAGGCGAGCAGTACTTC
.	TRBV2	TRBD2	TRBJ2-1	CASRPGLLSHNEQFF	TGTGCCAGCAGGCCGGGACTATTGAGCCACAATGAGCAGTTCTTC
once	TRBV28	.	TRBJ2-4	CASSTRVRGENIQYF	TGTGCCAGCAGTACAAGAGTGCGTGGAGAAAACATTCAGTACTTC
.	TRBV4-1	.	TRBJ2-1	CASSQGLRDNNEQFF	TGCGCCAGCAGCCAGGGACTCCGGGACAACAATGAGCAGTTCTTC
.	TRBV10-1	.	TRBJ1-2	CASSESGQYGYTF	TGCGCCAGCAGTGAATCAGGACAATATGGCTACACCTTC
.	TRBV28	TRBD1	TRBJ1-5	CASSTGTGTSFGNQPQHF	TGTGCCAGCAGTACCGGGACAGGTACCTCCTTTGGCAATCAGCCCCAGCATTTT
.	TRBV9	.	TRBJ1-5	CASSVQGGQPQHF	TGTGCCAGCAGCGTGCAGGGAGGTCAGCCCCAGCATTTT
.	TRBV10-3	TRBD2	TRBJ2-5	CAISLAGLETQYF	TGTGCCATCTCACTAGCGGGACTGGAGACCCAGTACTTC
.	TRBV14	.	TRBJ2-1	CASSQGYEQFF	TGTGCCAGCAGCCAGGGCTATGAGCAGTTCTTC
.	TRBV6-5	TRBD2	TRBJ2-7	CASSYGSGGYEQYF	TGTGCCAGCAGTTACGGAAGCGGGGGTTACGAGCAGTACTTC
.	TRBV7-9	.	TRBJ1-2	CASSNPDGSSFYGYTF	TGTGCCAGCAGCAACCCCGACGGATCAAGTTTCTATGGCTACACCTTC
.	TRBV11-2	TRBD1	TRBJ1-1	CASSFRQGDEAFF	TGTGCCAGCAGCTTTCGACAGGGGGATGAAGCTTTCTTT
.	TRBV7-9	.	TRBJ2-5	CASSDNTGEGETQYF	TGTGCCAGCAGCGATAATACAGGGGAGGGCGAGACCCAGTACTTC
.	TRBV7-2	.	TRBJ2-1	CASSHSGTPYNEQFF	TGTGCCAGCAGTCATAGCGGTACCCCTTACAATGAGCAGTTCTTC
.	TRBV6-6	.	TRBJ1-5	CASVPREIGNQPQHF	TGTGCCAGCGTACCCAGGGAGATTGGCAATCAGCCCCAGCATTTT
.	TRBV5-1	.	TRBJ1-2	CASSLNRDYGYTF	TGCGCCAGCAGCTTGAACAGGGACTATGGCTACACCTTC
.	TRBV29-1	TRBD1	TRBJ2-5	CSARQGAGETQYF	TGCAGCGCCAGACAGGGGGCCGGGGAGACCCAGTACTTC
.	TRBV18	TRBD2	TRBJ2-7	CASSHTASGDLSYEQYF	TGTGCCAGCTCACATACAGCTAGCGGGGACTTGTCCTACGAGCAGTACTTC
once	TRBV27	.	TRBJ2-7	CASSSASYEQYF	TGTGCCAGCAGTTCCGCGTCCTACGAGCAGTACTTC
.	TRBV6-1	.	TRBJ1-5	CASSVRPGYSNQPQHF	TGTGCCAGCAGTGTTAGGCCGGGTTATAGCAATCAGCCCCAGCATTTT
.	TRBV14	.	TRBJ2-7	CASSQDNWYEQYF	TGTGCCAGCAGCCAAGATAACTGGTACGAGCAGTACTTC
.	TRBV27	.	TRBJ2-3	CASSLSGMGDTQYF	TGTGCCAGCAGTTTATCTGGGATGGGAGATACGCAGTATTTT
.	TRBV18	.	TRBJ2-7	CASSPPQDSYEQYF	TGTGCCAGCTCACCACCCCAGGATTCCTACGAGCAGTACTTC
.	TRBV7-9	.	TRBJ2-6	CASSSSSGANVLTF	TGTGCCAGCAGCTCAAGCTCTGGGGCCAACGTCCTGACTTTC
.	TRBV27	TRBD1	TRBJ1-2	CASSLGQGYGYTF	TGTGCCAGCAGTTTGGGACAGGGGTATGGCTACACCTTC
.	TRBV10-3	.	TRBJ2-7	CAISGRWEQYF	TGTGCCATCAGTGGACGTTGGGAGCAGTACTTC
.	TRBV28	TRBD1	TRBJ1-2	CASSPPLGGIGYTF	TGTGCCAGCAGTCCCCCCCTAGGGGGCATTGGCTACACCTTC
.	TRBV27	TRBD2	TRBJ2-7	CASSSRGRVDEQYF	TGTGCCAGCAGTTCACGCGGGAGGGTCGACGAGCAGTACTTC
.	TRBV27	.	TRBJ1-2	CASSLDRLTGYTF	TGTGCCAGCAGTTTAGACCGTTTAACGGGCTACACCTTC
.	TRBV27	TRBD2	TRBJ2-3	CASSSGTSRPLSTDTQYF	TGTGCCAGCAGTTCCGGGACTAGCCGACCCCTTAGCACAGATACGCAGTATTTT
.	TRBV28	.	TRBJ1-1	CASSLAGSYTEAFF	TGTGCCAGCAGTTTGGCAGGGAGTTACACTGAAGCTTTCTTT
.	TRBV14	TRBD2	TRBJ2-3	CASSQDRHSGGDTDTQYF	TGTGCCAGCAGCCAAGATCGCCACTCGGGAGGCGACACAGATACGCAGTATTTT
.	TRBV11-2	TRBD1	TRBJ2-2	CASSSRGTAVTGELFF	TGTGCCAGCAGCAGCAGGGGGACAGCGGTCACCGGGGAGCTGTTTTTT
.	TRBV4-2	.	TRBJ2-7	CASSQDPQGYRINYEQYF	TGTGCCAGCAGCCAAGATCCCCAGGGATATCGAATAAATTACGAGCAGTACTTC
.	TRBV29-1	.	TRBJ1-3	CSVEGGPGNTIYF	TGCAGCGTTGAAGGAGGGCCTGGAAACACCATATATTTT
.	TRBV6-1	TRBD2	TRBJ2-7	CASSETGTTLYEQYF	TGTGCCAGCAGTGAGACCGGGACTACCCTGTACGAGCAGTACTTC